One sample yielded the 4 T cell receptor beta chains listed below, sequenced in a study of blood T cells in healthy people across ages (dated by TCRdb to between 2015 and 2017). Library creation used 5' RACE. This sample was sequenced with an Illumina HiSeq 2500. A second PCR of about 6 to 12 cycles was run with a J-beta primer mix and a sample-barcoded 5' primer. Using fastp at Q25 and MiXCR, TCRdb reprocessed the public reads and kept productive beta chains. Merged by CDR3 protein, the rows form single entries marked with the most common genes and DNA. The sample yields roughly 1,500,000 distinct CDR3 sequences; about 35% were counted once. The top ten constitute about 11% of the sample. Sequenced material: blood. Receptors originate from a woman aged 25 to 45 in good health.

This clonotype was picked up a small number of times. The chain carries TRBV29-1 and TRBJ1-2; D remains unclear. CDR3 size: 14 residues. Germline V CDR1 and CDR2: SQVTM, ANQGSEA. Trimming cost V 0 bases and J 2 bases, with 10 bases left between them. DNA of the CDR3: TGCAGCGTTGAAGATATGGTCAGAAACTATGGCTACACCTTC. Protein: CSVEDMVRNYGYTF.

A few counts support this clonotype. The gene calls are TRBV7-3 and TRBJ2-7, with 10 bases matching TRBD2. The CDR3 spans 17 residues. J lost 0 bases, V lost 5 bases, and 10 bases had no gene match. The germline V gene has CDR1 SGHTA and CDR2 FQGTGA. The CDR3 spells CASSPSGGAPFSYEQYF. The CDR3 DNA is TGTGCCAGCAGCCCAAGCGGGGGGGCCCCTTTCTCCTACGAGCAGTACTTC.

The chain recombines TRBV7-9 with TRBJ2-1, with 7 nucleotides matching TRBD2. The length of the CDR3 is 12 residues. Germline V gives CDR1 SEHNR, CDR2 FQNEAQ (reference sequence). The J segment lost 13 bases and the V segment lost 3 bases, leaving 6 bases of the junction unmatched. The CDR3 DNA reads as TGTGCCAGCAGCTTGGGAGGGACCCTACAGTTCTTC. Encoded protein: CASSLGGTLQFF.

The V and J genes are TRBV20-1 and TRBJ2-7; TRBD2 matches 7 bases. The ends lost 0 bases at V and 2 bases at J; junction bases unmatched: 7. CDR1 is DFQATT, CDR2 SNEGSKA, per germline (reference sequence). CDR3 size: 15 residues. The CDR3 nucleotides read TGCAGTGCTAGAGATCTCAAGCGGGACCCCTACGAGCAGTACTTC. Protein sequence: CSARDLKRDPYEQYF.